This T cell receptor (beta chain) came from a study of T-cell reconstitution after alpha-beta-depleted transplantation in children. Study-wide points: T-cell numbers and diversity, one year after transplant, stemmed largely from T cells that were newly produced.

This clonotype has at least ten counts. Its antigen is as yet unknown. Molecular barcoding with unique molecular identifiers was used for the TCRbeta library. TCRdb passed the PCR reads through MiXCR, listing each CDR3 protein once. The sample has about 110,000 distinct CDR3 sequences, about 6.5% seen once. The junction had 5 bases not matched to a gene; V was cut back by 4 bases and J by 2 bases. There are 14 residues in the CDR3. The germline gives CDR1 DFQATT, CDR2 SNEGSKA (reference sequence). The chain has TRBV20-1 and TRBJ2-7, with 10 positions matching TRBD2. The sequence was collected from a male patient aged 2-10 years who had a stem cell transplant for acute lymphoblastic leukemia, so the T cells may come from the graft donor. Sequencing was performed on PBMCs, mostly from graft donor cells, taken 360 days after TCRalphabeta/CD19-depleted stem cell transplant. The CDR3 protein is CSATPLAGTYEQYF. CDR3 bases: TGCAGTGCTACCCCACTAGCGGGGACCTACGAGCAGTACTTC.